These 24 T cell receptor beta chains were all obtained from the same sample, sequenced in a study of blood T cell repertoires in COVID-19. Produced via immunoSEQ multiplex PCR; TCRdb's table is partial and in-frame only. Here the sample spans 350,000 to 450,000 clones, 80% to 90% being singletons. Specimen: PBMCs or T cells enriched from blood (not recorded which). These receptors were obtained from a young man who had recovered from COVID-19.

The gene calls are TRBV19 and TRBJ2-6, with 8 bases aligning to TRBD1. The CDR3 loop spans 15 amino acids. Losses at the gene ends were 8 bases for V and 0 bases for J; bases not matched to a gene: 3. Germline loops: CDR1 LNHDA, CDR2 SQIVND (reference sequence). The CDR3 sequence is CASQTGGSGANVLTF. DNA for the CDR3: TGTGCCAGTCAAACAGGGGGCTCTGGGGCCAACGTCCTGACTTTC.

The V call is TRBV30, the J call TRBJ2-5, with a tentative D call TRBD1 (6 bases). The germline gives CDR1 GTSNPN, CDR2 SVGIG (reference sequence). The CDR3 is made up of 15 amino acids. V was clipped by 2 bases and J by 2 bases, with 15 bases between them. The CDR3 bases are TGTGCCTGGAGTCCCGGACAGAGCCCTCAAGAGACCCAGTACTTC. As protein: CAWSPGQSPQETQYF. Full variable domain (missing parts from reference TRBV30 and TRBJ2-5): SQTIHQWPATLVQPVGSPLSLECTVEGTSNPNLYWYRQAAGRGLQLLFYSVGIGQISSEVPQNLSASRPQDRQFILSSKKLLLSDSGFYLCAWSPGQSPQETQYFGPGTRLLVL.

Concerning this clone itself: An end of the junction differs from the germline gene, which may be a read error. The gene calls are TRBV3-1 (or the pseudogene TRBV3-2) and TRBJ2-3; TRBD1 aligns across 7 bases. The germline V gene encodes CDR1 LGHDT and CDR2 YNNKEL (reference sequence). The CDR3 extends over 12 amino acids. CDR3 in amino acids: CASSQGSGQCNF. CDR3 bases: TGTGCCAGCAGCCAAGGGTCGGGACAGTGTAATTTT.

This clone was picked up one time. The chain is built from TRBV5-8 and TRBJ1-1, with D unclear. Germline CDR1 reads SGHTS; CDR2 reads YDEGEE. V was pared by 3 bases and J by 5 bases, with 11 bases between. The CDR3 loop spans 13 amino acids. The CDR3 nucleotides are TGTGCCAGCAGCTCCAACATGTGGACTGAAGCTTTCTTT. This sequence encodes CASSSNMWTEAFF.

V gene TRBV6-1 combines with J gene TRBJ2-7, with 8 bases matching TRBD2. CDR1 and CDR2 from the germline V gene are MNHNS and SASEGT. Unmatched junction bases numbered 8, after V lost 4 bases and J lost 0 bases. There are 16 residues in the CDR3. The CDR3 region has the DNA TGTGCCAGCAGTGGGGGGACTAGACGGGGCTCCTACGAGCAGTACTTC. Its protein product is CASSGGTRRGSYEQYF.

J is TRBJ2-5 and V is TRBV4-1; maybe TRBD2 (6 bases). V lost 1 base to trimming and J lost 3 bases, with 12 bases between them. Per germline, CDR1 MGHRA and CDR2 YSYEKL. CDR3 length equals 15 residues. The chain's CDR3 is CASSQALWEEETQYF. CDR3 nucleotide sequence: TGCGCCAGCAGCCAAGCTCTGTGGGAGGAAGAGACCCAGTACTTC.

This sequence joins TRBV29-1 and TRBJ2-2; 7 nucleotides align to TRBD1. CDR3 length: 14 amino acids. Germline lookup yields CDR1 SQVTM and CDR2 ANQGSEA. The V gene end was trimmed by 2 bases and the J gene end by 5 bases; junction bases not matched to a gene: 5. The CDR3 region is CSVEPRQGTGELFF. CDR3 nucleotide sequence: TGCAGCGTTGAACCAAGACAGGGAACCGGGGAGCTGTTTTTT.

V gene TRBV6-5 combines with J gene TRBJ2-7, with TRBD2 identical over 10 bases. J was trimmed by 4 bases and V by 5 bases; bases with no gene match: 5. Germline V CDR1 and CDR2: MNHEY, SVGAGI. The CDR3 length is 14 residues. Written as DNA, the CDR3 is TGTGCCAGCAGTCCCGGGACTAGCGTGTACGAGCAGTACTTC. As protein: CASSPGTSVYEQYF.

The gene calls are TRBV30 and TRBJ1-5; 7 bases agree with TRBD1. The CDR3 consists of 14 residues. V was clipped by 3 bases and J by 3 bases; unmatched bases: 5. Germline assignment: CDR1 GTSNPN and CDR2 SVGIG (reference sequence). DNA of the CDR3: TGTGCCTGGAGGGGGGACAGCCACAATCAGCCCCAGCATTTT. It encodes CAWRGDSHNQPQHF.

This clone was seen once. The chain couples TRBV19 to TRBJ1-3; D call uncertain. CDR1 is LNHDA, CDR2 SQIVND, per germline (reference sequence). The V end lost 10 bases, the J end lost 0 bases, and 10 bases lay between the germline ends. This CDR3 is 13 amino acids long. The DNA for the CDR3 is TGTGCCATCCGGGTATTCTCTGGAAACACCATATATTTT. This codes for CAIRVFSGNTIYF. Full variable domain (rest looked up from reference TRBV19 and TRBJ1-3): DGGITQSPKYLFRKEGQNVTLSCEQNLNHDAMYWYRQDPGQGLRLIYYSQIVNDFQKGDIAEGYSVSREKKESFPLTVTSAQKNPTAFYLCAIRVFSGNTIYFGEGSWLTVV.

The chain has TRBV5-6 and TRBJ2-7, with D maybe TRBD2 (5 bases). Between the trimmed V and J ends, which lost 3 bases and 0 bases, there was a span of 10 bases. The germline gives CDR1 SGHDT, CDR2 YYEEEE. CDR3 length: 14 residues. The CDR3 DNA follows: TGTGCCAGCAGCTACGGGGAGAGCTCCTACGAGCAGTACTTC. Protein product: CASSYGESSYEQYF. Full variable domain (rest looked up from reference TRBV5-6 and TRBJ2-7): DAGVTQSPTHLIKTRGQQVTLRCSPKSGHDTVSWYQQALGQGPQFIFQYYEEEERQRGNFPDRFSGHQFPNYSSELNVNALLLGDSALYLCASSYGESSYEQYFGPGTRLTVT.

This rearrangement joins TRBV5-1 to TRBJ1-1, with 10 positions matching TRBD1. Trimming cost V 4 bases and J 4 bases; bases outside gene matches: 10. Germline CDR1 and CDR2: SGHRS and YFSETQ. This CDR3 has 16 amino acids. The CDR3 coding sequence is TGCGCCAGCAGCATCGACGACAGGGGGCTGTTCACTGAAGCTTTCTTT. Its protein is CASSIDDRGLFTEAFF.

This clone was found a few times. This chain links TRBV9 with TRBJ2-2; D may be TRBD2 (6 bases). Germline V gene data show CDR1 as SGDLS and CDR2 as YYNGEE. The CDR3 is 15 amino acids. Trimming took 4 bases from V and 0 from J, leaving 10 bases between them. CDR3 in DNA: TGTGCCAGCAGCCCTCGGGACTCGAACACCGGGGAGCTGTTTTTT. Residues: CASSPRDSNTGELFF. Using reference TRBV9 and TRBJ2-2 for the parts outside the CDR3, the full variable domain is DSGVTQTPKHLITATGQRVTLRCSPRSGDLSVYWYQQSLDQGLQFLIQYYNGEERAKGNILERFSAQQFPDLHSELNLSSLELGDSALYFCASSPRDSNTGELFFGEGSRLTVL.

The chain employs TRBV11-2 and TRBJ2-7, with 9 bases lining up with TRBD1. The ends lost 6 bases at V and 6 bases at J; junction bases unmatched: 9. The length of the CDR3 is 14 residues. The germline gives CDR1 SGHAT, CDR2 FQNNGV. Here the CDR3 reads CASRRPGQGREQYF. The CDR3 DNA is TGTGCCAGCAGACGACCGGGACAGGGTCGCGAGCAGTACTTC.

The V gene is TRBV9, the J gene TRBJ2-1; TRBD2 matches 12 bases. The J segment lost 5 bases and the V segment lost 3 bases, leaving 9 bases of the junction unmatched. Germline V gives CDR1 SGDLS, CDR2 YYNGEE. The CDR3 is 17 amino acids. The CDR3 protein is CASSELAGGPLDNEQFF. The CDR3 coding sequence is TGTGCCAGCAGCGAACTAGCGGGAGGCCCATTGGACAATGAGCAGTTCTTC.

The CDR3 region is CASNSPPGQGYSPLHF. The CDR3 DNA reads as TGTGCCAGTAATTCACCTCCGGGACAGGGATATTCACCCCTCCACTTT. This rearrangement joins TRBV19 to TRBJ1-6, with TRBD1 matching over 9 bases. The V gene end was trimmed by 7 bases and the J gene end by 8 bases; junction bases not matched to a gene: 12. Germline-derived CDR1 and CDR2 are LNHDA and SQIVND (reference sequence). The length of the CDR3 is 16 residues.

V and J are TRBV24-1 and TRBJ2-7, with 7 bases aligning to TRBD1. The CDR3 has 13 residues. J was trimmed by 0 bases and V by 7 bases; bases with no gene match: 2. Looked up from germline, CDR1 is KGHDR and CDR2 is SFDVKD. The DNA for the CDR3 is TGTGCCACCAGGGGACAGAACTCCTACGAGCAGTACTTC. Its protein product is CATRGQNSYEQYF.

The CDR3 reads CASSYSPTGKVYEQYF. CDR3 nucleotide sequence: TGTGCCAGCAGTTACTCCCCGACAGGGAAGGTCTACGAGCAGTACTTC. The chain has TRBV6-5 and TRBJ2-7; 7 nucleotides agree with TRBD1. CDR1 is MNHEY and CDR2 is SVGAGI in the germline V gene. Trimming at V came to 0 bases and at J to 3 bases, leaving 8 bases not matched to a gene. CDR3 length: 16 amino acids.

Concerning this clone: Other DNA sequences in this specimen translate into the identical CDR3. The CDR3 DNA is TGTGCCAGCTCACCTACAGAAAACTATGGCTACACCTTC. Protein: CASSPTENYGYTF. The chain couples TRBV18 to TRBJ1-2; no clear D gene. This CDR3 region has 13 residues. Germline-derived CDR1 and CDR2 are KGHSH and LQKENI. The V gene lost 3 bases and the J gene lost 2 bases, with 7 bases spanning the gap.

The rearrangement joins TRBV12-2 to TRBJ1-1; TRBD1, as called in the table, went unchecked against the DNA. TRBV12-2 is a listed pseudogene. The CDR3 is made up of 17 amino acids. CDR3 bases: TGTGCAAGTCGCTTTGAGCCGGGACAGAGTTTGAACACTGAAGCTTTCTTT. This translates into CASRFEPGQSLNTEAFF.

In DNA form, the CDR3 reads TGTGCCAGCAGCTTGGGGAGACTAGCCGTTCCCTCCGAGCAGTACTTC. Protein sequence: CASSLGRLAVPSEQYF. The V call is TRBV11-2, the J call TRBJ2-7, with 7 bases lining up with TRBD2. There are 16 residues in the CDR3. V lost 3 bases, J lost 6 bases, and 14 bases stayed unmatched. Germline V gene data show CDR1 as SGHAT and CDR2 as FQNNGV.

The genes are TRBV20-1 and TRBJ2-5; 7 bases agree with TRBD2. The CDR3 contains 16 residues. Germline CDR1 and CDR2: DFQATT and SNEGSKA (reference sequence). Germline trimming cut 3 bases from V and 2 bases from J; bases unmatched to any gene: 12. The CDR3 loop is CSASSPSGGVQETQYF. The DNA of the CDR3 is TGCAGTGCTAGTTCCCCTAGCGGAGGGGTACAAGAGACCCAGTACTTC.

V and J are TRBV6-1 and TRBJ1-2, with 7 bases that match TRBD1. With V trimmed by 1 base and J by 7 bases, 12 bases remained unmatched. CDR1 MNHNS and CDR2 SASEGT come from the germline V gene. The CDR3 extends over 16 amino acids. The CDR3 nucleotides read TGTGCCAGCAGTGAAGTCGACAGGGCGGGCCGCTTTGGCTACACCTTC. It is translated as CASSEVDRAGRFGYTF.

The V call is TRBV18, the J call TRBJ1-2; D possibly corresponds to TRBD1 (5 bases). The CDR3 extends over 12 amino acids. Looked up from germline, CDR1 is KGHSH and CDR2 is LQKENI. V lost 0 bases, J lost 6 bases, and 5 bases lay in between. The CDR3 region has the DNA TGTGCCAGCTCACCACCAGGGGATGGCTACACCTTC. Translating it yields CASSPPGDGYTF.